This is a list of T cell receptor beta chains from one sample in a study of technical replicates of blood from several donors. Assay: immunoSEQ multiplex PCR; the TCRdb copy retains only in-frame clones and omits some. The table shows about 73,000 clones, with 93% occurring only once. The sequenced sample was T cells isolated from PBMCs. The receptors derive from a human donor in good health. The CDR3 runs from the conserved cysteine through the conserved F or W. The order of the fields is clone size, CDR3 length, D gene, V gene, J gene, CDR3 DNA, CDR3 protein. A D gene is named only where the DNA matches it firmly. Some rows have no size entry. The others give once, few or many, or a class for an expanded clone.

.	14	.	TRBV7-8	TRBJ2-7	TGTGCCAGCAGCTTCCGGGACAAGGTCTGGGAGCAGTACTTC	CASSFRDKVWEQYF
.	14	.	TRBV7-2	TRBJ1-2	TGTGCCAGCAGCCCACGGTGGCAGGGAGGTGGCTACACCTTC	CASSPRWQGGGYTF
once	16	.	TRBV7-9	TRBJ2-2	TGTGCCAGCAGCTCCCGGGGTAGCGGCGACACCGGGGAGCTGTTTTTT	CASSSRGSGDTGELFF
.	14	.	TRBV5-6	TRBJ2-7	TGTGCCAGCAGCTTGGCAGGGTACACCTACGAGCAGTACTTC	CASSLAGYTYEQYF
.	16	TRBD1	TRBV5-1	TRBJ2-7	TGCGCCAGCAAATCGGTGGTCGTGACAGGGGGAGGCGAGCAGTACTTC	CASKSVVVTGGGEQYF
.	14	.	TRBV7-2	TRBJ1-1	TGTGCCAGCAGCTTAGTGGGGCCCTCCACTGAAGCTTTCTTT	CASSLVGPSTEAFF
.	17	.	TRBV5-4	TRBJ2-1	TGTGCCAGCAGCCATGGTGGGGCACGAAGCTCCTACAATGAGCAGTTCTTC	CASSHGGARSSYNEQFF
.	15	.	TRBV7-9	TRBJ2-7	TGTGCCAGCAGCTTAGGGGGGGGGCTAACCTACGAGCAGTACTTC	CASSLGGGLTYEQYF
.	12	.	TRBV2	TRBJ1-1	TGTGCCAGCATCCGCGAGAACACTGAAGCTTTCTTT	CASIRENTEAFF
.	14	TRBD1	TRBV7-2	TRBJ1-2	TGTGCCAGCAGTCTAAAGGGGACAGGGCATGGCTACACCTTC	CASSLKGTGHGYTF
.	16	TRBD2	TRBV4-1	TRBJ2-1	TGCGCCAGCAGCCGAGATCTAGCGGGGGCCTACAATGAGCAGTTCTTC	CASSRDLAGAYNEQFF
.	19	TRBD1	TRBV11-2	TRBJ2-3	TGTGCCAGCAGCTTAGGTCCGGGCCGGGACAGGGGATCAGCAGATACGCAGTATTTT	CASSLGPGRDRGSADTQYF
.	16	TRBD1	TRBV6-6	TRBJ1-6	TGTGCCAGCAGTCCGCGTTCCGGGACAGGAATATCACCCCTCCACTTT	CASSPRSGTGISPLHF
.	16	.	TRBV5-1	TRBJ2-7	TGCGCCAGCAGCTTGGAAGGAATCGGCACGGGATCCGAGCAGTACTTC	CASSLEGIGTGSEQYF
.	13	.	TRBV25-1	TRBJ1-2	TGTGCCAGCAGTGAACCGGGAACCTATGGCTACACCTTC	CASSEPGTYGYTF
.	15	.	TRBV7-2	TRBJ1-6	TGTGCCAGCAGGATAAAGGGGATTCGGTATTCACCCCTCCACTTT	CASRIKGIRYSPLHF
.	13	TRBD1	TRBV5-1	TRBJ2-7	TGCGCCAGCATGCCCGGGACAGGCTACGAGCAGTACTTC	CASMPGTGYEQYF
.	15	.	TRBV16	TRBJ2-1	TGTGCCAGCAGCGCAAACAGGGGAGGAGTGCATGAGCAGTTCTTC	CASSANRGGVHEQFF
.	17	TRBD1	TRBV7-8	TRBJ2-7	TGTGCCAGCAGCTCATTCAATCCGGGACAGATGTCCTACGAGCAGTACTTC	CASSSFNPGQMSYEQYF
.	14	TRBD1	TRBV6-5	TRBJ1-1	TGTGCCAGCAGTGACGGGACAGTAAGCACTGAAGCTTTCTTT	CASSDGTVSTEAFF